Below are 13 T cell receptor beta chains sequenced from a single sample in a study of blood T cells in healthy people across ages. Combining a sample-barcoded 5' primer with a J-beta primer mix, a second PCR ran for roughly 7 to 12 cycles. TCRdb ran MiXCR on the 5' RACE reads and lists one entry per CDR3 protein. This sample has around 2 million distinct CDR3 sequences; about 39% occur once, and the top ten carry 20% to 25%. Source material: blood. These receptors came from a human donor in good health.

The table lists this clonotype with a few counts. The chain recombines TRBV5-1 with TRBJ1-2, with D possibly TRBD1 on 6 matching bases. Trimming took 2 bases from V and 3 from J, leaving 14 bases between them. The CDR3 length is 15 residues. Germline V lookup: CDR1 SGHRS, CDR2 YFSETQ. The CDR3 spells CASSLGGGEHYGYTF. CDR3 bases: TGCGCCAGCAGCTTAGGCGGGGGCGAGCACTATGGCTACACCTTC.

J is TRBJ2-7 and V is TRBV4-1; D is perhaps TRBD1 or TRBD2 (5 bases each). Germline-derived CDR1 and CDR2 are MGHRA and YSYEKL. The CDR3 spans 15 residues. Trimming shortened V by 4 bases and J by 0 bases, and 13 bases separated the two germline ends. This CDR3 is CASSPFGTDSYEQYF. The CDR3 DNA reads as TGCGCCAGCAGCCCTTTCGGGACGGACTCCTACGAGCAGTACTTC.

This clonotype came up a few times. The chain joins TRBV7-2 to TRBJ2-7, with D perhaps given as TRBD1 or TRBD2 (5 bases each). Germline assignment: CDR1 SGHTA and CDR2 FQGNSA. Between the trimmed V and J ends, which lost 1 base and 6 bases, there was a span of 10 bases. The CDR3 is made up of 13 amino acids. The CDR3 nucleotides are TGTGCCAGCAGCTTAGTACTCGGGACCGAGCAGTACTTC. Encoded protein: CASSLVLGTEQYF.

The chain couples TRBV27 to TRBJ2-3, with 8 bases aligning to TRBD1. The CDR3 has 13 amino acids. Trimming removed 6 bases from V and 4 bases from J; junction bases left unmatched: 3. The germline V gene has CDR1 MNHEY and CDR2 SMNVEV (reference sequence). DNA of the CDR3: TGTGCCAGCAGGAGGACAGGGTCAGATACGCAGTATTTT. It codes for CASRRTGSDTQYF.

This clonotype was seen more than once but under ten times. This chain joins TRBV7-2 and TRBJ2-7, with TRBD1 matching 10 bases. The CDR3 runs to 17 residues. Trimming at V came to 0 bases and at J to 10 bases, leaving 15 bases not matched to a gene. Germline lookup yields CDR1 SGHTA and CDR2 FQGNSA. CDR3 sequence reads: CASSLAVGTGVWESQYF. The CDR3 DNA is TGTGCCAGCAGCTTAGCCGTGGGGACAGGGGTTTGGGAGTCCCAGTACTTC.

This clonotype was found a few times. This chain joins TRBV7-2 and TRBJ1-2; 9 bases line up with TRBD1. CDR3 length: 17 residues. Germline CDR1 and CDR2: SGHTA and FQGNSA. Losses at the gene ends were 4 bases for V and 0 bases for J; bases not matched to a gene: 9. CDR3 loop: CASSSRDRAWSNYGYTF. The CDR3 DNA reads TGTGCCAGCAGCTCCCGGGACAGGGCTTGGTCTAACTATGGCTACACCTTC. Based on the CDR3 plus reference TRBV7-2 and TRBJ1-2, the full variable domain is GAGVSQSPSNKVTEKGKDVELRCDPISGHTALYWYRQSLGQGLEFLIYFQGNSAPDKSGLPSDRFSAERTGGSVSTLTIQRTQQEDSAVYLCASSSRDRAWSNYGYTFGSGTRLTVV.

This sequence joins TRBV20-1 and TRBJ2-4, with 8 bases matching TRBD2. V shed 5 bases, J shed 13 bases, and the junction held 13 bases outside the gene matches. The CDR3 runs to 13 residues. Germline lookup yields CDR1 DFQATT and CDR2 SNEGSKA (reference sequence). The CDR3 DNA sequence: TGCAGTGCTGAGCGGGGGATTAACAATGAGCAGTACTTC. Protein product: CSAERGINNEQYF.

The chain recombines TRBV29-1 with TRBJ1-1; no clear D. Germline V CDR1 and CDR2: SQVTM, ANQGSEA. Trimming took off 0 bases at V and 4 bases at J, with 12 bases between the two ends. CDR3 length: 14 amino acids. The chain's CDR3 is CSVEDQAVGTEAFF. CDR3 bases: TGCAGCGTTGAAGATCAGGCTGTGGGCACTGAAGCTTTCTTT.

This clonotype was detected only a few times. The V and J genes are TRBV5-1 and TRBJ2-7, with D tentatively TRBD1 (5 bases). The J call is in doubt because the DNA end fits TRBJ2-5 better. Per the germline V gene, CDR1 is SGHRS and CDR2 is YFSETQ. This CDR3 is built from 14 residues. CDR3 DNA: TGCGCCAGCAGCAACCAGGGTCCGTCGGAGACCCAGTACTTC. As protein: CASSNQGPSETQYF.

The rearrangement joins TRBV12-3 or TRBV12-4 to TRBJ1-5; D gene ambiguous. The CDR3 contains 17 residues. V lost 5 bases and J lost 1, with 18 bases in between. The CDR3 nucleotides read TGTGCCAGCAGTCCCGAGCCAAGCATGTACAGCAATCAGCCCCAGCATTTT. Translation gives CASSPEPSMYSNQPQHF.

This clonotype was recorded a few times. The rearrangement joins TRBV12-3 or TRBV12-4 to TRBJ2-1, with 9 bases matching TRBD2. V lost 5 bases, J lost 9 bases, and 8 bases stayed unmatched. This CDR3 contains 14 residues. CDR3 DNA sequence: TGTGCCAGCAGTCCCGGCGGGGGGGCGGGTGAGCAGTTCTTC. Translated, it gives CASSPGGGAGEQFF.

The rearrangement links TRBV7-2 to TRBJ1-2; no reliable D call. The CDR3 runs 14 residues. The germline gives CDR1 SGHTA, CDR2 FQGNSA. The V end lost 5 bases, the J end lost 5 bases, and 15 bases lay between the germline ends. The CDR3 DNA follows: TGTGCCAGCAGCCCCACGTGGGTAGGATATGGCTACACCTTC. This translates into CASSPTWVGYGYTF.

This chain joins TRBV7-6 and TRBJ2-3; TRBD2 agrees at 11 bases. The trim removed 5 bases at V and 6 bases at J, leaving 10 bases unmatched. Germline lookup yields CDR1 SGHVS and CDR2 FNYEAQ. The CDR3 is made up of 16 amino acids. This CDR3 reads CASSQHSGGAVDTQYF. CDR3 coding DNA: TGTGCCAGCAGCCAACATAGCGGGGGGGCCGTGGATACGCAGTATTTT.